This T cell receptor (delta chain) was sequenced in a study of γδ T cells in repeated Plasmodium falciparum infection. Study-wide background: Over about 610 days, donors received four mosquito-bite P. falciparum NF54 infections. Sampling occurred at baseline, pre-infection for selected infections, and 21 days post-infection.

TCRdb processed the multiplex PCR reads again with the CATT caller. The sample gives 93,000 or so delta-chain clones, 0.75% to 1% of which show up once; more than 9% is in the top ten. By proportion, this clone is medium-sized (0.01 to 0.1%). This sample also contains other DNA sequences that code for the same CDR3. Sequencing input: gamma-delta T cells from blood. The receptor was derived from a pool of human donors (malaria-infected and uninfected, not separated).

For the CDR3, the DNA is TGTGCCTGTGACACTCGGGATTCCTGGGACACCCGACAGATGTTTTTC. Residues: CACDTRDSWDTRQMFF. This chain joins TRDV2 and TRDJ3; weak D call: TRDD3 (5 bases). The germline gives CDR1 GEAIGNYY, CDR2 EKD. CDR3 size: 16 residues. Trimming pared 1 base from V and 1 base from J, leaving 7 bases between.